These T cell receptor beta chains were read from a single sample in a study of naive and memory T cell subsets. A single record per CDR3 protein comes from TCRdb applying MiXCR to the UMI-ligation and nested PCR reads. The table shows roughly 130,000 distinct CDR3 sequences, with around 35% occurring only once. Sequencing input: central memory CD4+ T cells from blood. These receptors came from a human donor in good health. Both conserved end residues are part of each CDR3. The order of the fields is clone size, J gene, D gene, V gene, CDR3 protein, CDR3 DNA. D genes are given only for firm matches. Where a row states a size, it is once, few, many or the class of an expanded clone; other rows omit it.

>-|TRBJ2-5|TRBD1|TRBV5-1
CASSLASGGRETQYF
TGCGCCAGCAGCTTGGCGTCAGGGGGCAGGGAGACCCAGTACTTC
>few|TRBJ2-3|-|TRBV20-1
CSARDGRSTDTQYF
TGCAGTGCTAGAGATGGACGTAGCACAGATACGCAGTATTTT
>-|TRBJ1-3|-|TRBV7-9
CASSSTGNTIYF
TGTGCCAGCAGCTCTACTGGAAACACCATATATTTT
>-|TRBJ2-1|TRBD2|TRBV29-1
CSVMSGSVSNEQFF
TGCAGCGTGATGAGCGGGAGCGTCTCCAATGAGCAGTTCTTC
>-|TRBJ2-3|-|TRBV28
CASRDFIHHTQYF
TGTGCCAGCAGAGACTTTATACATCACACGCAGTATTTT
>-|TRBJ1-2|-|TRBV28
CASQIPGRRGYTF
TGTGCCAGCCAGATACCCGGGCGTAGAGGCTACACCTTC
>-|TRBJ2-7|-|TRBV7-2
CASSLDGTSVFYEQYF
TGTGCCAGCAGCTTAGACGGGACCTCTGTTTTCTACGAGCAGTACTTC
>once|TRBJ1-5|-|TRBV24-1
CATSEGRGNYQPQHF
TGTGCCACCAGTGAGGGACGGGGAAATTATCAGCCCCAGCATTTT
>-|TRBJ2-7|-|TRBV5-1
CASSPAGQNSYEQYF
TGCGCCAGCAGCCCAGCGGGACAAAATTCCTACGAGCAGTACTTC
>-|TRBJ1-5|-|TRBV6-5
CASSSGGYSNQPQHF
TGTGCCAGCAGTTCGGGGGGGTACAGCAATCAGCCCCAGCATTTT
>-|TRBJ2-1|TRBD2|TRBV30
CALLAGGSSSKQFF
TGTGCCTTACTAGCGGGAGGGTCGAGTAGTAAGCAGTTCTTC
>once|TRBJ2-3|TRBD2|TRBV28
CASSSGVAGGDTQYF
TGTGCCAGCAGTTCCGGGGTAGCGGGGGGAGATACGCAGTATTTT
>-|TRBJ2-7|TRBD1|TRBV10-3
CAISESNPTGDYGYEQYF
TGTGCCATCAGTGAGTCGAACCCGACAGGGGATTATGGATACGAGCAGTACTTC
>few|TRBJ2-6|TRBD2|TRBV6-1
CASSRGVGANVLTF
TGTGCCAGCAGTCGGGGGGTAGGGGCCAACGTCCTGACTTTC
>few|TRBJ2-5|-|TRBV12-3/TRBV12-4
CASSSQGRRVQETQYF
TGTGCCAGCAGTTCCCAGGGAAGAAGAGTCCAAGAGACCCAGTACTTC
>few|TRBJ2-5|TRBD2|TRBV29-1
CSVHGLAGARNQYF
TGCAGCGTCCATGGACTAGCGGGGGCACGCAACCAGTACTTC
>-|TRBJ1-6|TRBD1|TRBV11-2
CASSSPGGGNSPLHF
TGTGCCAGCAGCAGTCCAGGGGGAGGTAATTCACCCCTCCACTTT
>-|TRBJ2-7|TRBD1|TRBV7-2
CASSVDRGREQYF
TGTGCCAGCAGCGTTGACAGGGGTCGGGAGCAGTACTTC
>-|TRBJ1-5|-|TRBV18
CASSSDGLNQPQHF
TGTGCCAGCTCATCGGACGGATTAAATCAGCCCCAGCATTTT
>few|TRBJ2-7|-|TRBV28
CASSLTSGGAYEQYF
TGTGCCAGCAGTTTAACGTCAGGGGGGGCCTACGAGCAGTACTTC
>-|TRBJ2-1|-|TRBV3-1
CASSPGLVPGSPYNEQFF
TGTGCCAGCAGCCCGGGCTTGGTTCCGGGAAGCCCCTACAATGAGCAGTTCTTC
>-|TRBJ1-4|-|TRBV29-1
CSVRLSEKLFF
TGCAGCGTTCGGTTATCCGAAAAACTGTTTTTT
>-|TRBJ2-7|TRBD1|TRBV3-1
CASSRRGQGPHEQYF
TGTGCCAGCAGCAGAAGGGGACAGGGGCCTCACGAGCAGTACTTC
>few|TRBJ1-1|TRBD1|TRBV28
CASSSPGQVGTEAFF
TGTGCCAGCAGTTCTCCTGGACAGGTTGGGACTGAAGCTTTCTTT
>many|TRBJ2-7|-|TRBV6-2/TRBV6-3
CASESDSYEQYF
TGTGCCAGCGAGAGCGACTCCTACGAGCAGTACTTC
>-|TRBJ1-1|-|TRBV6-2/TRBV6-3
CASSSATGEAFF
TGTGCCAGCAGTTCTGCGACAGGCGAAGCTTTCTTT
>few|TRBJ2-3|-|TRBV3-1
CASSAGLGTDTQYF
TGTGCCAGCAGCGCGGGCTTAGGCACAGATACGCAGTATTTT
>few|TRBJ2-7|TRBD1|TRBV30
CAWRRQGVYEQYF
TGTGCCTGGAGACGACAGGGTGTCTACGAGCAGTACTTC
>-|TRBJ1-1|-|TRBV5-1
CASKGNQGTKSAFF
TGCGCCAGCAAGGGGAATCAGGGGACGAAGTCGGCTTTCTTT
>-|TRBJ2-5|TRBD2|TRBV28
CASRVTSVAETQYF
TGTGCCAGCAGAGTAACTAGCGTTGCTGAGACCCAGTACTTC
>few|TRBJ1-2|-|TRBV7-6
CASSLSPRAGVLYGYTF
TGTGCCAGCAGCTTAAGTCCGCGGGCAGGGGTACTCTATGGCTACACCTTC
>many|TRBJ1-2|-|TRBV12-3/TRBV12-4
CASSLNYGYTF
TGTGCCAGCAGTCTGAATTATGGCTACACCTTC
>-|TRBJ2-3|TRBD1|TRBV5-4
CASSLSDRGNTQYF
TGTGCCAGCAGCTTGAGTGACAGGGGAAATACGCAGTATTTT
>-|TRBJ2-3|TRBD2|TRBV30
CAWTSGSTDTQYF
TGTGCCTGGACTAGCGGGAGCACAGATACGCAGTATTTT
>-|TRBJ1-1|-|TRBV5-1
CASSIVGGNTEAFF
TGCGCCAGCAGCATCGTAGGGGGGAACACTGAAGCTTTCTTT
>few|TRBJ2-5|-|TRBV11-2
CASSFSQTQYF
TGTGCCAGCAGCTTCTCGCAGACCCAGTACTTC
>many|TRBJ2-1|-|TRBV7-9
CASSLERDEQFF
TGTGCCAGCAGCTTAGAAAGAGATGAGCAGTTCTTC
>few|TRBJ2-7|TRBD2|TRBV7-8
CASSLGGGFGEQYF
TGTGCCAGCAGCTTAGGGGGGGGGTTCGGGGAGCAGTACTTC
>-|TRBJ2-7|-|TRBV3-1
CASSPYRQGSLGEQYF
TGTGCCAGCAGCCCCTACCGGCAGGGCTCCCTGGGCGAGCAGTACTTC
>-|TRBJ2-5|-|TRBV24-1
CATSDLWGMTQYF
TGTGCCACCAGTGATTTGTGGGGGATGACCCAGTACTTC
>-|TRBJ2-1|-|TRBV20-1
CSANDWRNEQFF
TGCAGTGCTAACGATTGGAGGAATGAGCAGTTCTTC
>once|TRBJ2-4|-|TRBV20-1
CSAERRAAKNIQYF
TGCAGTGCAGAACGAAGGGCGGCCAAAAACATTCAGTACTTC
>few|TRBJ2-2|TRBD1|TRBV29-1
CSAGQGGELFF
TGCAGCGCTGGACAGGGCGGGGAGCTGTTTTTT
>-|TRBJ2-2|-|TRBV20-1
CSARDRVFSAGELFF
TGCAGTGCTAGAGACAGGGTTTTCAGCGCCGGGGAGCTGTTTTTT
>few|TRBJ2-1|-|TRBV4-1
CASSHKSGVSSYNEQFF
TGCGCCAGCAGCCATAAGTCGGGCGTGAGCTCCTACAATGAGCAGTTCTTC